This T cell receptor (beta chain) derives from a study of vaccination effects on CD4 cells after COVID-19. Study results and limitations: There were few convalescent patients in the study and no early post-infection timepoints.

This clone was counted only a few times. The antigen is undetermined. Antigen-specific CD4+ T cells expanded by the ViraFEST assay with viral peptide pools were then sequenced. Subsequent to less than 13 days of culture, CD4+ T cells were isolated. CDR3 length: 15 amino acids. Germline assignment: CDR1 SGHRS and CDR2 YFSETQ. The V gene end was trimmed by 2 bases and the J gene end by 4 bases; junction bases not matched to a gene: 6. Libraries were prepared by immunoSEQ multiplex PCR; TCRdb keeps only in-frame clonotypes and omits some of them. This table has about 61,000 clones, 81% appearing once. The TCR originated in a human donor who received a COVID-19 vaccine. This chain uses TRBV5-1 with TRBJ1-1, with 9 positions matching TRBD1. The sample consisted of CD4+ T cells from PBMCs cultured with HCoV-229E spike peptides, taken before COVID-19 vaccination. The CDR3: CASSLQGQGRTEAFF. As DNA, the CDR3 is TGCGCCAGCAGCTTACAGGGACAGGGCCGCACTGAAGCTTTCTTT.